This TCR beta chain derives from a study of Ad26.COV2.S vaccination and SARS-CoV-2 variants. Some clones are missing from TCRdb's copy, which holds only in-frame ones; the method was immunoSEQ multiplex PCR. This repertoire shows some 460,000 clones, around 89% found once; its top ten account for roughly 1.7%. This CDR3 is 15 amino acids long. Germline V CDR1 and CDR2: KGHSH, LQKENI. The V and J ends lost 3 bases and 4 bases respectively, with 10 bases between them. Sample treatment: some 20 received Ad26.COV2.S at low or high dose, single or two shots; about 5 received placebo; per-sample allocation not given. Repertoires come from day 63 after the first vaccine or placebo injection.

The J gene is TRBJ1-6, the V gene TRBV18; D is uncertain. The sample consisted of peripheral blood, taken in a trial of Ad26.COV2.S vaccine versus placebo. The sequence derives from a person aged 18-65 years who received the Ad26.COV2.S COVID-19 vaccine or a placebo. CDR3 sequence (DNA): TGTGCCAGCTCACCCCCGGACGGTTATAATTCACCCCTCCACTTT. Protein: CASSPPDGYNSPLHF.